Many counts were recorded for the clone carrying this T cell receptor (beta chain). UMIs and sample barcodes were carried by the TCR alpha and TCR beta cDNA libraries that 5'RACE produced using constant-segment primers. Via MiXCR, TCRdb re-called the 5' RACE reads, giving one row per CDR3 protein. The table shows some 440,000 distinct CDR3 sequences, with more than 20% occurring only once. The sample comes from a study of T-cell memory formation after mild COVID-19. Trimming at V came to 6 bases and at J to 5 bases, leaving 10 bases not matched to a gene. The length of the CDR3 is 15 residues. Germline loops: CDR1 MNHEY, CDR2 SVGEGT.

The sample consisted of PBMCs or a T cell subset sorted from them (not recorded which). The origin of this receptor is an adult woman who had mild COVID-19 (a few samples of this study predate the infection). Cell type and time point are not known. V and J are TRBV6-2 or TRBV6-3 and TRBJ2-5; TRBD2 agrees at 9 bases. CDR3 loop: CASSQRGEPRETQYF. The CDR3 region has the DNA TGTGCCAGCAGCCAGCGGGGGGAACCACGTGAGACCCAGTACTTC.